This is a list of T cell receptor beta chains from one sample in a study of T cells in Graves' hyperthyroidism and ophthalmopathy. TCRdb re-called the multiplex PCR reads through MiXCR, storing one row per CDR3 protein. The sample shows 700,000 or so distinct CDR3 sequences, 14% of them seen only once. The sample taken for sequencing was blood. Source of these receptors: a woman in her forties or fifties with Graves' ophthalmopathy. CDR3s include the opening cysteine and the closing phenylalanine or tryptophan. A D gene is named only where the DNA matches it firmly. Not every row has a clone size; where given, it reads once, few, many or a size class.

DNA | CDR3 | size | J | V | D
TGTGCCATCAGGGGGGCCGGAACAATCCAAGAGACCCAGTACTTC | CAIRGAGTIQETQYF | many | TRBJ2-5 | TRBV10-3 | .
TGTGCCAGCAGTTTTTACGAGGCTAACTATGGCTACACCTTC | CASSFYEANYGYTF | many | TRBJ1-2 | TRBV12-3/TRBV12-4 | .
TGTGCCAGCCACAGACAGGGGGAAAACTATGGCTACACCTTC | CASHRQGENYGYTF | few | TRBJ1-2 | TRBV19 | TRBD1
TGTGCCAGCAGCTTAACCGGGGAGCTGTTTTTT | CASSLTGELFF | many | TRBJ2-2 | TRBV7-3 | .
TGCGCCAGCAGCGTGCGGACTAGCGGGAGCTCTTCCTACGAGCAGTACTTC | CASSVRTSGSSSYEQYF | many | TRBJ2-7 | TRBV5-1 | TRBD2
TGTGCCAGCAGCCCACTACAGGGGCGGGTTGATGAAAAACTGTTTTTT | CASSPLQGRVDEKLFF | many | TRBJ1-4 | TRBV11-2 | TRBD1
TGTGCCAGCAGTGGGGGGACAGGGAGAACCGTGGGAGAGCAGTACTTC | CASSGGTGRTVGEQYF | many | TRBJ2-7 | TRBV2 | TRBD1
TGTGCCAGCAGGCGGACTAGAGGATATGAGCAGTTCTTC | CASRRTRGYEQFF | many | TRBJ2-1 | TRBV28 | TRBD2
TGTGCCTGGAGTTTGCTGGTGAACACCGGGGAGCTGTTTTTT | CAWSLLVNTGELFF | few | TRBJ2-2 | TRBV30 | .
TGCAGTGCTAACCAACTAGCGGGAACTAGGTACGAGCAGTACTTC | CSANQLAGTRYEQYF | many | TRBJ2-7 | TRBV20-1 | TRBD2
TGTGCCAGCAGTACCACCCTAGCAAGACTATACAATGAGCAGTTCTTC | CASSTTLARLYNEQFF | . | TRBJ2-1 | TRBV27 | .
TGTGCCATCAGTGAAGGGACTAGCGGGGCCCGCGGGGAGCAGTACTTC | CAISEGTSGARGEQYF | few | TRBJ2-7 | TRBV10-3 | TRBD2
TGTGCCAGCAGTGAAGACCCTACGGGAGGCTACACCTTC | CASSEDPTGGYTF | few | TRBJ1-2 | TRBV25-1 | .
TGTGCCAGCAGTTTATACCCAAACGACAATCAGCCCCAGCATTTT | CASSLYPNDNQPQHF | few | TRBJ1-5 | TRBV27 | .
TGTGCCAGCAGCTTAATTGGGGGTGGTACCGGGGAGCTGTTTTTT | CASSLIGGGTGELFF | many | TRBJ2-2 | TRBV7-8 | .
TGTGCCAGCAGCCAAGTAAAGAGCGGGAAACCTAGCTCCTACAATGAGCAGTTCTTC | CASSQVKSGKPSSYNEQFF | few | TRBJ2-1 | TRBV14 | TRBD2
TGTGCCAGCAGTTTGAACAATTGGGGACAGTATAGCAATCAGCCCCAGCATTTT | CASSLNNWGQYSNQPQHF | few | TRBJ1-5 | TRBV28 | TRBD1
TGCAGTGCTAGTTCAAGCGGGAGAGGAGATACGCAGTATTTT | CSASSSGRGDTQYF | . | TRBJ2-3 | TRBV20-1 | TRBD2
TGTGCCAGCAGCTTATCGGGGTTTGAAGCTTTCTTT | CASSLSGFEAFF | many | TRBJ1-1 | TRBV11-2 | .
TGCAGTGCTAGAGATCAGGGACAGGGGGCAACTGGGGCCAACGTCCTGACTTTC | CSARDQGQGATGANVLTF | . | TRBJ2-6 | TRBV20-1 | TRBD1
TGTGCCAGCAGCTTAGCCCTGGGACTAGCGGGAGGGCCGAGGAATGAGCAGTTCTTC | CASSLALGLAGGPRNEQFF | many | TRBJ2-1 | TRBV7-2 | TRBD2
TGTGCCAGCAGCTTGGCCCGGGGTCCCTTAACAGGACATCTAGCCAAAAACATTCAGTACTTC | CASSLARGPLTGHLAKNIQYF | . | TRBJ2-4 | TRBV11-1 | .
TGTGCTAGTGGTTTGGTAGGTCCCGAGCAGTACTTC | CASGLVGPEQYF | . | TRBJ2-7 | TRBV12-5 | .
TGTGCCAGCAGCTTGCAGGGGGGCCGAGGCAATGAGCAGTTCTTC | CASSLQGGRGNEQFF | many | TRBJ2-1 | TRBV7-3 | .
TGTGCCAGCAGCGTAGGTATTGGAACACCCTCCTACGAGCAGTACTTC | CASSVGIGTPSYEQYF | many | TRBJ2-7 | TRBV9 | .
TGTGCCAGCAGCTTAGGGGATGGTCCTCAAGACACTGAAGCTTTCTTT | CASSLGDGPQDTEAFF | few | TRBJ1-1 | TRBV11-2 | .
TGTGCCAGTGCACCTCCCGGACACGGCTATGGCTACACCTTC | CASAPPGHGYGYTF | few | TRBJ1-2 | TRBV19 | .
TGTGCCAGCAGTTACGCGGGACCGATTACGAACACCGGGGGGCTGTTTTTT | CASSYAGPITNTGGLFF | . | TRBJ2-2 | TRBV12-3/TRBV12-4 | .
TGCAGCGTTGTTGGCCTGTCGAACACTGAAGCTTTCTTT | CSVVGLSNTEAFF | few | TRBJ1-1 | TRBV29-1 | .
TGTGCCAGCAGCCAAGAACCCCAAAGCAAACTCTACGAGCAGTACTTC | CASSQEPQSKLYEQYF | . | TRBJ2-7 | TRBV4-2 | .
TGCAGCGTTGAAGTACAGGGGGATGAGCAGTTCTTC | CSVEVQGDEQFF | few | TRBJ2-1 | TRBV29-1 | TRBD1
TGTGCCAGCCGATACAGGGAAACGGATGGCTACACCTTC | CASRYRETDGYTF | few | TRBJ1-2 | TRBV19 | .
TGCGCCACCCAGGACAGCACAGATACGCAGTATTTT | CATQDSTDTQYF | . | TRBJ2-3 | TRBV5-1 | .
TGTGCCAGCAGCCGGGACCCCAATGGCTACACCTTC | CASSRDPNGYTF | many | TRBJ1-2 | TRBV28 | .
TGCGCCAGCAGCTTTATCCTAGCGGGAGGGTTCTCCTACGAGCAGTACTTC | CASSFILAGGFSYEQYF | . | TRBJ2-7 | TRBV5-1 | TRBD2
TGTGCCAGCACGCCGGCGCCGATTGAGCAGTTCTTC | CASTPAPIEQFF | many | TRBJ2-1 | TRBV13 | .
TGTGCCAGCAGCCAAACCGGGACAGGGGGCGTCTCCGCCGGGAACGAGCAGTACTTC | CASSQTGTGGVSAGNEQYF | many | TRBJ2-7 | TRBV3-1 | TRBD1
TGCGCCAGCAAGACTAGCGGGATTTTCTACGAGCAGTACTTC | CASKTSGIFYEQYF | . | TRBJ2-7 | TRBV5-1 | TRBD2
TGTGCCAGCAGTTGGGCGGGACAAGTAACTTTC | CASSWAGQVTF | few | TRBJ2-6 | TRBV28 | .
TGTGCCAGCAGCTTAGTGGGACAGAAGAACACTGAAGCTTTCTTT | CASSLVGQKNTEAFF | once | TRBJ1-1 | TRBV7-9 | TRBD1
TGTGCCAGCAGTTTAGGTTCTGGGGGGCAGAGAGCCAAAAACATTCAGTACTTC | CASSLGSGGQRAKNIQYF | many | TRBJ2-4 | TRBV28 | .
TGTGCCTGGAGTCCCACCGGGGAGCTGTTTTTT | CAWSPTGELFF | many | TRBJ2-2 | TRBV30 | .
TGCAGTGCTAGAAAAACTAGCGGTGTTTTCTACGAGCAGTACTTC | CSARKTSGVFYEQYF | . | TRBJ2-7 | TRBV20-1 | TRBD2
TGTGCCAGCAGTTTAGGGGGACAGCTTGAAGCTTTCTTT | CASSLGGQLEAFF | many | TRBJ1-1 | TRBV12-3/TRBV12-4 | TRBD1
TGCAGCGTAGCTCGGACTAGCGGGACCCCAGGCATTCAGTACTTC | CSVARTSGTPGIQYF | few | TRBJ2-4 | TRBV29-1 | TRBD2
TGTGCCAGCCCTACTCGCACTAGCGGGAGGGCCGGGGATACGCAGTATTTT | CASPTRTSGRAGDTQYF | many | TRBJ2-3 | TRBV2 | TRBD2
TGCGCCAGCAGCCAAGAGTCGGGGGAGTGGAGGGATGAGCAGTTCTTC | CASSQESGEWRDEQFF | . | TRBJ2-1 | TRBV4-1 | .
TGTGCCAGCAGTTCGTCTAGCGGGAGTTTGGAGACCCAGTACTTC | CASSSSSGSLETQYF | many | TRBJ2-5 | TRBV12-3/TRBV12-4 | TRBD2
TGCGCCAGCAGCCAAGTCTTTACTGCCTACGAGCAGTACTTC | CASSQVFTAYEQYF | . | TRBJ2-7 | TRBV4-1 | .
TGTGCCAGCAGCTTGGGAGGGGGCATGTACATTCAGTACTTC | CASSLGGGMYIQYF | many | TRBJ2-4 | TRBV5-5 | TRBD1
TGTGCCATCAGTGCCCCGGCGGCCGCGGGGGGCTACACCTTC | CAISAPAAAGGYTF | few | TRBJ1-2 | TRBV10-3 | .
TGTGCCAGCAGTTTGACAGGAGTAGCCAAAAACATTCAGTACTTC | CASSLTGVAKNIQYF | many | TRBJ2-4 | TRBV27 | .